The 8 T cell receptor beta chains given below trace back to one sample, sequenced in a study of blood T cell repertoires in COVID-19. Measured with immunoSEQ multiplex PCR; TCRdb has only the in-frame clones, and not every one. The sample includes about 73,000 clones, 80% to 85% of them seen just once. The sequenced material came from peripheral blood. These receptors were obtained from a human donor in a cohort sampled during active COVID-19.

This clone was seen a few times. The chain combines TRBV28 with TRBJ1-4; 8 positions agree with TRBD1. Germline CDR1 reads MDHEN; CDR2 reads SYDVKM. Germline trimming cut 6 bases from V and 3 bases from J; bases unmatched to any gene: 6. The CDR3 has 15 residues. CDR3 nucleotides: TGTGCCAGCAGGGCGGACAGGGCGGCTAATGAAAAACTGTTTTTT. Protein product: CASRADRAANEKLFF.

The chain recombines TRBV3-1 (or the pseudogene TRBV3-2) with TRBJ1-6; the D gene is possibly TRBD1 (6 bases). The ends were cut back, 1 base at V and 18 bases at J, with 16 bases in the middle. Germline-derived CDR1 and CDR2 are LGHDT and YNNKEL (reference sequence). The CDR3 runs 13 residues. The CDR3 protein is CASSQGGPGHTHF. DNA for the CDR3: TGTGCCAGCAGCCAAGGGGGGCCGGGGCATACCCACTTT.

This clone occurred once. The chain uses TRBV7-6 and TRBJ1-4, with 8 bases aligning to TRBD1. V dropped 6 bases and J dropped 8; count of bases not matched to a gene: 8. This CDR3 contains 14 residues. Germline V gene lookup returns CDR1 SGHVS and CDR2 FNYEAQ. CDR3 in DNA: TGTGCCAGCAGTTCGGACAGGGTAGAGGAAAAACTGTTTTTT. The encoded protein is CASSSDRVEEKLFF.

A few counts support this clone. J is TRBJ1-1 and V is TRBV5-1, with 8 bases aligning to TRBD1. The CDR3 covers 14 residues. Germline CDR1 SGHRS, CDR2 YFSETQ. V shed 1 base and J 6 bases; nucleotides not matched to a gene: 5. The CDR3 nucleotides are TGCGCCAGCAGCTTGACAGGGGGAAGGGCTGAAGCTTTCTTT. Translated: CASSLTGGRAEAFF.

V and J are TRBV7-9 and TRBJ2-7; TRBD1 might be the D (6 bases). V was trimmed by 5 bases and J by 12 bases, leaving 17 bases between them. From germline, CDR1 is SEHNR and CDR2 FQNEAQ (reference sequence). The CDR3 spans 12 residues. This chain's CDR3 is CASSPDSSARYF. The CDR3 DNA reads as TGTGCCAGCAGCCCGGACAGTTCCGCGAGGTACTTC.

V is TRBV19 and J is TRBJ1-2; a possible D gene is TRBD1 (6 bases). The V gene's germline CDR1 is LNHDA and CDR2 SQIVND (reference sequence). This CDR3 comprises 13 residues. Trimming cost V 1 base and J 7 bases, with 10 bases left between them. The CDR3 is CASSIARQAGYTF. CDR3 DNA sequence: TGTGCCAGTAGTATAGCCCGACAGGCTGGCTACACCTTC.

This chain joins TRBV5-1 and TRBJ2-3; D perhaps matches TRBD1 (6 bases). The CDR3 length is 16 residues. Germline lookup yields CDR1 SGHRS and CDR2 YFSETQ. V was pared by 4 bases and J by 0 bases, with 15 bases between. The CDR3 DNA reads TGCGCCAGCAGCATCGGACAGCGGCCTAGCACAGATACGCAGTATTTT. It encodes CASSIGQRPSTDTQYF.

The CDR3 coding sequence is TGTGCCAGCAGCCACGGATCGACAGGCCACACTGAAGCTTTCTTT. It translates to CASSHGSTGHTEAFF. The chain joins TRBV3-1 (or the pseudogene TRBV3-2) to TRBJ1-1; tentative D call: TRBD1 (6 bases). CDR1 and CDR2 (germline): LGHDT, YNNKEL (reference sequence). Trimming removed 3 bases at V and 3 bases at J, with 14 bases between. The CDR3 is 15 residues long.